This TCR beta chain was recovered during a study of blood T cell repertoires in COVID-19 (dated by TCRdb to about 2020). Regarding the study in general: Samples covering the acute and convalescent phases of COVID-19 were provided by collaborators in the United States, Italy and Spain. The repertoires were released in a freely available public database intended as a resource for research on the immune response to SARS-CoV-2. The samples were drawn from two sources: the first 160 participants of the ongoing ImmuneRACE study, and 1,200 or so subjects contributed by 6 global collaborators. Nearly every sample came with metadata listing a de-identified subject ID, COVID-19 status, age in years and sex. Deeply sampled blood TCRbeta repertoires from subjects exposed to, actively infected with, or recovered from COVID-19 were included in the dataset. Where available, HLA class I and class II types were taken from metadata supplied by the sample provider and were not determined by assay-based typing. The prospective study material was composed of cDNA or gDNA derived from T cells, B-cell-depleted T cells, or PBMCs. The paper's findings and limits, for the study overall: Clinical and demographic metadata were provided uncurated, with the amount varying by source and participant.

The cysteine opens and the phenylalanine closes a CDR3 of 14 amino acids. Only the CDR3 DNA stays, 42 bases, in frame from base 1. V is pared back by 1 base and J by 0 bases, with 7 bases lying between the germline termini. Reading the germline V gene gives CDR1 MDHEN and CDR2 SYDVKM. TCRbeta CDR3 regions were amplified from genomic DNA by means of the immunoSEQ Assay, a bias-controlled multiplex PCR. In the authors' own workflow: Within the assay, amplification of reference gene primers was used to estimate how many nucleated cells each sample contained. Sequence reads were collapsed and filtered to measure the absolute abundance of every unique TCRbeta CDR3 rearrangement. Productive Simpson clonality was computed per sample as the square root of Simpson's diversity index over productive rearrangements. TCRdb limited this immuneACCESS table to in-frame rearrangements with V and J called. A share of clones is missing; checked studies link under half to unresolved V genes, and the rest is unexplained. The V and J calls and clone size come from that table; D and trimming were worked out from the DNA. Across this sample there are about 140,000 clones, with roughly 82% seen only once. Roughly 13% of the sample goes to the ten largest clones.

Whole blood was collected in K2EDTA tubes by collaborating institutions according to the institutions' own protocols. For TCRbeta analysis, collaborators shipped samples as frozen whole blood, isolated PBMCs, or DNA extracted from either of those sample types. Note on this clone: The antigen this receptor binds is unknown. No qualities accompany the bases; no much larger clone lies one base away.

Sequenced input: peripheral blood. The sequence derives from a man older than 75 with acute or convalescent COVID-19. The V and J segments used are TRBV28 and TRBJ2-7; TRBD2 is a weak D gene call, 6 bases matching. The CDR3 in this case is CASSLSGDSYEQYF. The DNA reads as follows: TGTGCCAGCAGTTTATCGGGGGACTCCTACGAGCAGTACTTC.